This T cell receptor (beta chain) was identified in a study of blood T cell repertoires in COVID-19. About the research overall: Nucleic acid was either cDNA or gDNA, and it came from T cells, B-cell-depleted T cells, or PBMCs.

From germline, CDR1 is SEHNR and CDR2 FQNEAQ (reference sequence). The CDR3 has 12 amino acids. The V end lost 5 bases, the J end lost 4 bases, and 8 bases lay between the germline ends. Clones were sequenced by immunoSEQ multiplex PCR, and TCRdb holds only the in-frame ones, with some missing. Of about 120,000 clones in the sample, about 89% were seen once. The receptor was isolated from a woman in her 70s with acute or convalescent COVID-19. The sequencing sample was made of peripheral blood. The chain joins TRBV7-9 to TRBJ1-1, with D hard to call. CDR3 in amino acids: CASSKVSTEAFF. CDR3 coding DNA: TGTGCCAGCAGCAAAGTGAGCACTGAAGCTTTCTTT.